The clone carrying this T cell receptor (beta chain) turned up a few times. The study counted Cohort 3 donors as recovered given two negative PCRs, clearance, or symptom resolution. V gave up 8 bases and J gave up 6 bases, with 15 bases separating them. Germline-derived CDR1 and CDR2 are KGHDR and SFDVKD. The CDR3 has 13 residues. The data were obtained in a study of blood T cell repertoires in COVID-19. The repertoire was sequenced with immunoSEQ multiplex PCR; TCRdb's copy has only in-frame clones and lacks some. The sample lists about 250,000 clones; 70% to 90% were seen once. The TCR sequence derives from a man aged 35 to 55 who had recovered from COVID-19. This chain links TRBV24-1 with TRBJ1-2, with a possible D match to TRBD1 (6 bases). Source material: PBMCs or T cells enriched from blood (not recorded which). Here the CDR3 reads CATIRTVADGYTF. Here the CDR3 DNA reads TGTGCCACCATTAGGACAGTGGCAGATGGCTACACCTTC.